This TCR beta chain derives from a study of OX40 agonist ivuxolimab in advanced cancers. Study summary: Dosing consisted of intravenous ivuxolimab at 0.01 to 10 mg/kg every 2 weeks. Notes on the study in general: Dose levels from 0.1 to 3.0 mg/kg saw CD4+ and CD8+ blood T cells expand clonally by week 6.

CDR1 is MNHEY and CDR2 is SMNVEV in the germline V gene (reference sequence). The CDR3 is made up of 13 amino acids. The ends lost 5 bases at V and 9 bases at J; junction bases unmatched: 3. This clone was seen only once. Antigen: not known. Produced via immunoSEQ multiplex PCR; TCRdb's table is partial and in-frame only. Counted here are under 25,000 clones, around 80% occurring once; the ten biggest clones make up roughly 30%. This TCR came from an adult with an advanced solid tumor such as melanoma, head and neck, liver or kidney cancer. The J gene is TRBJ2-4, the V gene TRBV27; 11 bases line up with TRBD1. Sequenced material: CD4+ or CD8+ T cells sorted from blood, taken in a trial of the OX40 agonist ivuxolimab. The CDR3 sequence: CASSGQGATIQYF. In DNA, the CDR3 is TGTGCCAGCAGTGGACAGGGGGCGACCATTCAGTACTTC.